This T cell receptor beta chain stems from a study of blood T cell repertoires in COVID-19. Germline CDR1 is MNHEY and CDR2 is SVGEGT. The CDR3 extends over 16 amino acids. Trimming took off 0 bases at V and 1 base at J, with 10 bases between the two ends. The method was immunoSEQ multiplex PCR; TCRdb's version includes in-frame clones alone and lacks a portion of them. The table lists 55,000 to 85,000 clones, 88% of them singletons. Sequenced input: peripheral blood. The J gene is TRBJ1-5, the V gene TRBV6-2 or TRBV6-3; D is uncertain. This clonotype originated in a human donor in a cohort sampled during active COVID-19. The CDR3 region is CASSYSIDTSNQPQHF. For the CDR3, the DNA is TGTGCCAGCAGTTACTCGATCGACACCAGCAATCAGCCCCAGCATTTT.